This T cell receptor beta chain was recovered during a study of PD-L1 blockade in urothelial cancer. About the research overall: Patients' atezolizumab regimen, 1,200 mg intravenously every 3 weeks, began at some point between 2013 and 2015. About 85% of the 29 patients were men whose urothelial cancer was bladder-origin. Patients arrived having already received 0 to 3 prior chemotherapy regimens. Blood samples had a median of about 150,000 T cells.

V lost 8 bases and J lost 5; bases outside the gene matches: 11. Germline CDR1 is SGHRS and CDR2 is YFSETQ. The CDR3 spans 15 residues. Clones were sequenced by immunoSEQ multiplex PCR, and TCRdb holds only the in-frame ones, with some missing. The sample shows over 50,000 clones, about 86% of them seen only once. This chain connects TRBV5-1 to TRBJ1-1, with 11 bases fitting TRBD1. The clonotype was recovered from a man between 45 and 60 years old with urothelial cancer. Material: PBMCs, obtained around atezolizumab (anti-PD-L1) treatment. The CDR3 loop reads CASQSGQGARTEAFF. The DNA for the CDR3 is TGCGCCAGTCAGTCCGGACAGGGGGCACGAACTGAAGCTTTCTTT.